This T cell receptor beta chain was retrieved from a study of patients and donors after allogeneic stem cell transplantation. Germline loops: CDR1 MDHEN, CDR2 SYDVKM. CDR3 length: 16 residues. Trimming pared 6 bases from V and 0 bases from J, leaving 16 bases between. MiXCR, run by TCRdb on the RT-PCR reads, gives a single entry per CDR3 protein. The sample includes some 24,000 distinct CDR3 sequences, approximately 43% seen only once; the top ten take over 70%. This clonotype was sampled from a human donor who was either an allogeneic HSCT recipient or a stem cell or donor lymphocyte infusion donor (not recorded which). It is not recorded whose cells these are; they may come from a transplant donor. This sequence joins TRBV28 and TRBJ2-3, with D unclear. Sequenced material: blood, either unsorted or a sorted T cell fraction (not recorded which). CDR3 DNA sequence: TGTGCCAGCAGCTCGACCACGGTGGACAGCACAGATACGCAGTATTTT. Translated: CASSSTTVDSTDTQYF.